These T cell receptor beta chains were read from a single sample in a study of T cell changes during pregnancy in multiple sclerosis. Clones were read by immunoSEQ multiplex PCR, and TCRdb kept only the in-frame ones, dropping some. Of tens of thousands of clones in the sample, approximately 91% were seen once. Sequencing used CD4+ T cells from peripheral blood mononuclear cells, obtained before pregnancy. The receptors derive from a female donor with multiple sclerosis, enrolled in a pregnancy study. CDR3s include the opening cysteine and the closing phenylalanine or tryptophan. The D gene is left open where the match is weak. The listing skips clone size in some rows; elsewhere it reads once, few, many or a size class.

cdr3_nt	cdr3_aa	clone_size	d_call	v_call	j_call
TGTGCTAGTGGTTCATCCTCGACAGGGGGCACTGAAGCTTTCTTT	CASGSSSTGGTEAFF	NA	TRBD1	TRBV12-5	TRBJ1-1
TGTGCCAGCAGCTTAGTGTATCGTGGTAGACTAGCGGGGTATAATGAGCAGTTCTTC	CASSLVYRGRLAGYNEQFF	NA	TRBD2	TRBV11-1	TRBJ2-1
TGTGCCAGCAGCCTACTAGCGCCTAGCACAGATACGCAGTATTTT	CASSLLAPSTDTQYF	NA	TRBD2	TRBV7-9	TRBJ2-3
TGTGCCAGCAGGGAACTAGCGAGGAACGAGCAGTACTTC	CASRELARNEQYF	NA	TRBD2	TRBV6-5	TRBJ2-7
TGCGCCAGCAGCCAAGGGGCCACCGACTCCTACGAGCAGTACTTC	CASSQGATDSYEQYF	NA	NA	TRBV4-3	TRBJ2-7
TGCGCCAGCAGCCAAGATGACAGCTCTGGGGCCAACGTCCTGACTTTC	CASSQDDSSGANVLTF	NA	NA	TRBV4-3	TRBJ2-6
TGTGCCAGCAGCAGGGGACTAGCGTCCGGGGAGCTGTTTTTT	CASSRGLASGELFF	NA	TRBD2	TRBV7-9	TRBJ2-2
TGCAGTGCGGGGACTAGCGGGGCCCAGTATTTT	CSAGTSGAQYF	NA	TRBD2	TRBV20-1	TRBJ2-3
TGCGCCAGCAGCCCGGGACTAAACACCGGGGAGCTGTTTTTT	CASSPGLNTGELFF	NA	TRBD2	TRBV5-1	TRBJ2-2
TGTGCCAGCACCAACGCGACAGGCTCTGGAAACACCATATATTTT	CASTNATGSGNTIYF	NA	NA	TRBV7-3	TRBJ1-3
TGTGCCAGCAGCCGCGAACGAGAAAACACCATATATTTT	CASSRERENTIYF	NA	NA	TRBV2	TRBJ1-3
TGTGCTAGTGGCGGGGATATCTACGAGCAGTACTTC	CASGGDIYEQYF	NA	NA	TRBV12-5	TRBJ2-7
TGCAGCGTTATGGGACAGGTGGATTGGCGCACAGATACGCAGTATTTT	CSVMGQVDWRTDTQYF	NA	TRBD1	TRBV29-1	TRBJ2-3
TGTGCCAGTAGAGAGACAGGGGGCGCCTACAATGAGCAGTTCTTC	CASRETGGAYNEQFF	NA	TRBD1	TRBV19	TRBJ2-1
TGTGCCAGCAGCCCCCTTGGGGCACGTGAGCAGTTCTTC	CASSPLGAREQFF	once	NA	TRBV6-6	TRBJ2-1
TGTGCCAGCAGCGGACCTGACAGGGAGAGGTTCTATGGCTACACCTTC	CASSGPDRERFYGYTF	NA	TRBD1	TRBV11-2	TRBJ1-2
TGTGCCAGCAGTTATAGGGGGAGTTTCCCGAGCGAGCAGTACTTC	CASSYRGSFPSEQYF	NA	NA	TRBV6-5	TRBJ2-7
TGTGCCAGCAGCGTGGGACAGGGTATAGTGAACACTGAAGCTTTCTTT	CASSVGQGIVNTEAFF	once	TRBD1	TRBV9	TRBJ1-1
TGTGCCAGCAGCTTAATTCCGGGATCTAACTATGGCTACACCTTC	CASSLIPGSNYGYTF	NA	NA	TRBV5-6	TRBJ1-2
TGTGCCAGCAGCTTATCCGATGACAGGTTCAGCGTGGGGGCCAACGTCCTGACTTTC	CASSLSDDRFSVGANVLTF	NA	NA	TRBV7-6	TRBJ2-6
TGTGCCAGCTCACTCTTTGAGCTCGGGGAGCTGTTTTTT	CASSLFELGELFF	NA	NA	TRBV18	TRBJ2-2
TGTGCCAGCAGACTTAACACCGGGGAGCTGTTTTTT	CASRLNTGELFF	once	NA	TRBV14	TRBJ2-2
TGTGCCAGCAGCAAACTCCACAGGGAGAATAACGAGCAGTACTTC	CASSKLHRENNEQYF	NA	NA	TRBV21-1	TRBJ2-7
TGTGCCAGCAGTTACTCTTCCGCAGGGAACGAGCAGTACTTC	CASSYSSAGNEQYF	NA	NA	TRBV6-5	TRBJ2-7
TGTGCCAGCAGCTCGGGGGGCCCAAGCGGGGAGACCCAGTACTTC	CASSSGGPSGETQYF	NA	NA	TRBV11-3	TRBJ2-5
TGTGCCAGCAGCACCGGACAGGGACCGTTATTGGGGGGCTACACCTTC	CASSTGQGPLLGGYTF	NA	TRBD1	TRBV11-1	TRBJ1-2
TGTGCCAGCAGCTTGAGTCCGCTACCCACTTACGAGCAGTACTTC	CASSLSPLPTYEQYF	NA	NA	TRBV5-5	TRBJ2-7
TGTGCCAGCAGCAAAGGGGCTCGCCAGACATACTTC	CASSKGARQTYF	NA	NA	TRBV21-1	TRBJ2-4
TGTGCCAGCAGCCCCGGTGTCTATGGCTACACCTTC	CASSPGVYGYTF	NA	NA	TRBV9	TRBJ1-2
TGTGCCAGCAGCGGAGACAGGGGACGGGACGAGCAGTACTTC	CASSGDRGRDEQYF	NA	TRBD1	TRBV5-6	TRBJ2-7
TGTGCCAGCTCGGCTTTGTATCAGGAGACCCAGTACTTC	CASSALYQETQYF	NA	NA	TRBV18	TRBJ2-5
TGTGCCAGCAGCGAACTAGCGGGGGGGAATGAGCAGTACTTC	CASSELAGGNEQYF	NA	TRBD2	TRBV7-3	TRBJ2-7
TGTGCGGCGGGCAGTGAAAACACCATATATTTT	CAAGSENTIYF	NA	NA	TRBV30	TRBJ1-3
TGTGCCTGGAGTGTAAGGACAGGGACTATGAACACTGAAGCTTTCTTT	CAWSVRTGTMNTEAFF	few	TRBD1	TRBV30	TRBJ1-1
TGTGCCAGTAGTAGGGACAGGGGCACCGGGGAGCTGTTTTTT	CASSRDRGTGELFF	NA	TRBD1	TRBV19	TRBJ2-2